The 25 T cell receptor beta chains presented below share a single source sample, sequenced in a study of CD8 T cells in Susac syndrome. Random hexamers served to reverse transcribe about 0.45 to 1 ug RNA. TCRdb independently ran MiXCR on the immunoSEQ multiplex PCR reads; one entry per CDR3 protein. Of more than 150,000 distinct CDR3 sequences in the sample, 95% were seen once. Sequencing was carried out using CD4+ T cells from PBMCs. Receptor source: a human donor with Susac syndrome.

As for this clonotype: The junction departs from the called germline gene at one end, perhaps through a read error. The rearrangement joins TRBV7-9 to TRBJ1-2; D unclear. Per the germline V gene, CDR1 is SEHNR and CDR2 is FQNEAQ (reference sequence). CDR3 length: 13 residues. The CDR3 DNA is TGTGCCAGCAGCTTAGGCTCTGGGGTCCCCGAGGGCTTC. Encoded protein: CASSLGSGVPEGF. Complete variable domain (other parts from reference TRBV7-9 and TRBJ1-2): DTGVSQNPRHKITKRGQNVTFRCDPISEHNRLYWYRQTLGQGPEFLTYFQNEAQLEKSRLLSDRFSAERPKGSFSTLEIQRTEQGDSAMYLCASSLGSGVPEGFGSGTRLTVV.

The V and J genes are TRBV3-1 and TRBJ1-1; 8 bases line up with TRBD1. CDR1 and CDR2 (germline): LGHDT, YNNKEL (reference sequence). The V and J ends lost 4 bases and 2 bases, in that order; junction bases with no gene match: 3. The CDR3 totals 14 residues. The CDR3 here is CASSRTGSNTEAFF. The CDR3 coding sequence is TGTGCCAGCAGCCGGACAGGGAGCAACACTGAAGCTTTCTTT.

The V and J genes are TRBV11-1 and TRBJ2-7; TRBD1 or TRBD2 may be the D gene (5 bases each). Germline V gene sequence: CDR1 SGHAT, CDR2 FQDESV (reference sequence). The V end lost 8 bases, the J end lost 0 bases, and 17 bases lay between the germline ends. The CDR3 has 15 residues. The CDR3, as DNA: TGTGCCAGCGGCCGGAAGGGACGCTTCTCCTACGAGCAGTACTTC. Its translation is CASGRKGRFSYEQYF.

CDR3 sequence: CASSVDTGNTEAFF. In DNA form, the CDR3 reads TGCGCCAGCAGCGTAGATACAGGGAACACTGAAGCTTTCTTT. The chain uses TRBV5-1 and TRBJ1-1; TRBD1 is a possible D gene (5 bases). V was pared by 4 bases and J by 1 base, with 11 bases between. This CDR3 is built from 14 residues. Germline lookup yields CDR1 SGHRS and CDR2 YFSETQ. Drawing the rest from reference TRBV5-1 and TRBJ1-1, the complete variable domain is KAGVTQTPRYLIKTRGQQVTLSCSPISGHRSVSWYQQTPGQGLQFLFEYFSETQRNKGNFPGRFSGRQFSNSRSEMNVSTLELGDSALYLCASSVDTGNTEAFFGQGTRLTVV.

The chain is built from TRBV18 and TRBJ1-2, with D perhaps TRBD1 (6 bases). Germline CDR1 and CDR2: KGHSH and LQKENI. V shed 2 bases and J shed 4 bases, with 20 bases lying between them. The CDR3 sequence is 17 residues long. In DNA, the CDR3 is TGTGCCAGCTCACCATTAATCTCGGAGACAGGTGTCTATGGCTACACCTTC. Translated: CASSPLISETGVYGYTF.

The chain has TRBV4-2 and TRBJ2-6, with 8 bases fitting TRBD1. J lost 2 bases, V lost 0 bases, and 3 bases had no gene match. CDR1 and CDR2 (germline): LGHNA, YNFKEQ. CDR3 length: 17 amino acids. Here the CDR3 reads CASSQEWTGPGANVLTF. For the CDR3, the DNA is TGTGCCAGCAGCCAAGAGTGGACAGGGCCTGGGGCCAACGTCCTGACTTTC.

This chain uses TRBV27 with TRBJ2-4; TRBD2 aligns across 9 bases. V lost 5 bases, J lost 6 bases, and 8 bases stayed unmatched. The length of the CDR3 is 15 residues. From germline, CDR1 is MNHEY and CDR2 SMNVEV (reference sequence). The CDR3 here is CASSPRGRGGNIQYF. The CDR3 DNA reads as TGTGCCAGCAGTCCCAGAGGGCGGGGGGGAAACATTCAGTACTTC.

This chain joins TRBV29-1 and TRBJ2-2; 7 bases map to TRBD2. Losses at the gene ends were 1 base for V and 2 bases for J; bases not matched to a gene: 4. The CDR3 has 15 amino acids. Germline assignment: CDR1 SQVTM and CDR2 ANQGSEA. The chain's CDR3 is CSVEGGGSNTGELFF. DNA of the CDR3: TGCAGCGTTGAAGGGGGGGGGTCCAACACCGGGGAGCTGTTTTTT.

In this sample, this clonotype turned up once. The rearrangement uses TRBV7-3 and TRBJ1-2; 7 nucleotides align to TRBD1. The J segment lost 2 bases and the V segment lost 5 bases, leaving 2 bases of the junction unmatched. The CDR3 is 13 residues long. The germline V gene has CDR1 SGHTA and CDR2 FQGTGA. The CDR3 loop reads CASSMTGNYGYTF. Here the CDR3 DNA reads TGTGCCAGCAGCATGACAGGGAACTATGGCTACACCTTC.

The chain has TRBV28 and TRBJ1-5; 7 positions match TRBD1. Germline V gives CDR1 MDHEN, CDR2 SYDVKM. J lost 0 bases, V lost 6 bases, and 5 bases had no gene match. The CDR3 contains 15 residues. CDR3 sequence (DNA): TGTGCCAGCAGGTTGGGACAGTATAGCAATCAGCCCCAGCATTTT. Translation: CASRLGQYSNQPQHF.

This clonotype showed up just once. V is TRBV11-2 and J is TRBJ1-2, with TRBD1 matching 9 bases. With V trimmed by 5 bases and J by 2 bases, 6 bases remained unmatched. The germline gives CDR1 SGHAT, CDR2 FQNNGV. The CDR3 is 15 residues long. As DNA, the CDR3 is TGTGCCAGCAGCCGGACAGGGGTGGGGAACTATGGCTACACCTTC. As protein: CASSRTGVGNYGYTF. The full variable domain, completed using reference TRBV11-2 and TRBJ1-2, is EAGVAQSPRYKIIEKRQSVAFWCNPISGHATLYWYQQILGQGPKLLIQFQNNGVVDDSQLPKDRFSAERLKGVDSTLKIQPAKLEDSAVYLCASSRTGVGNYGYTFGSGTRLTVV.

The V gene is TRBV9, the J gene TRBJ2-1; D not certain. The CDR3 consists of 15 residues. V lost 0 bases to trimming and J lost 7 bases, with 14 bases between them. Germline V lookup: CDR1 SGDLS, CDR2 YYNGEE. The DNA of the CDR3 is TGTGCCAGCAGCGTAGGGGCGCGCGAAGAGAATGAGCAGTTCTTC. Its translation: CASSVGAREENEQFF.

The chain joins TRBV30 to TRBJ1-2; 8 bases fit TRBD1. The CDR3 runs to 13 residues. V gave up 7 bases and J gave up 7 bases; unmatched junction bases: 11. CDR1 is GTSNPN and CDR2 is SVGIG in the germline V gene (reference sequence). The CDR3 bases are TGTGCCTCCCGGACAGGGATTAAAGGTGGCTACACCTTC. Residues: CASRTGIKGGYTF.

The chain recombines TRBV29-1 with TRBJ1-2, with D possibly matching TRBD1 (5 bases). CDR3 size: 16 residues. Germline loops: CDR1 SQVTM, CDR2 ANQGSEA. The V and J ends lost 5 bases and 7 bases respectively, with 26 bases between them. CDR3 loop: CSVHTTRQTVLSGYTF. The DNA for the CDR3 is TGCAGCGTTCATACTACCCGACAGACGGTTCTGAGTGGCTACACCTTC.

The chain couples TRBV2 to TRBJ2-7; TRBD2 matches at 9 bases. The CDR3 sequence is 14 residues long. V shed 2 bases and J 2 bases; nucleotides not matched to a gene: 1. Germline assignment: CDR1 SNHLY and CDR2 FYNNEI. CDR3 bases: TGTGCCAGCAGTGAACAGCGGGGGGCCTACGAGCAGTACTTC. Residues: CASSEQRGAYEQYF.

The rearrangement links TRBV6-5 to TRBJ1-2; D unresolved. The V end was cut by 7 bases, the J end by 5 bases, with 17 bases between. CDR3 length: 14 residues. Germline V gene data show CDR1 as MNHEY and CDR2 as SVGAGI. CDR3 in DNA: TGTGCCAGCAATTCTCGACAAATTGGGTATGGCTACACCTTC. Its translation: CASNSRQIGYGYTF.

This clonotype showed up just once. The rearrangement links TRBV2 to TRBJ1-5; 9 nucleotides match TRBD1. V shed 6 bases, J shed 1 base, and the junction held 4 bases outside the gene matches. This CDR3 contains 15 residues. Germline V gene data show CDR1 as SNHLY and CDR2 as FYNNEI. CDR3 DNA sequence: TGTGCCAGCAGAGGGACAGGGCTCAGCAATCAGCCCCAGCATTTT. Translation: CASRGTGLSNQPQHF.

The genes are TRBV27 and TRBJ2-1; 8 nucleotides align to TRBD2. The CDR3 totals 14 residues. Germline assignment: CDR1 MNHEY and CDR2 SMNVEV (reference sequence). The ends lost 4 bases at V and 4 bases at J; junction bases unmatched: 3. The DNA for the CDR3 is TGTGCCAGCAGTTCGAGCGGGGGTTACAATGAGCAGTTCTTC. This sequence encodes CASSSSGGYNEQFF.

The J gene is TRBJ1-6, the V gene TRBV4-3; D ambiguous. CDR1 and CDR2 from the germline V gene are LGHNA and YSLEER. The CDR3 totals 15 residues. V lost 0 bases and J 5 bases, leaving 8 bases between the germline ends. The CDR3 loop reads CASSQETYDNSPLHF. DNA of the CDR3: TGCGCCAGCAGCCAAGAGACGTACGATAATTCACCCCTCCACTTT.

This chain links TRBV7-9 with TRBJ1-4; no reliable D call. V was pared by 2 bases and J by 6 bases, with 7 bases between. The V gene's germline CDR1 is SEHNR and CDR2 FQNEAQ (reference sequence). The CDR3 has 13 amino acids. For the CDR3, the DNA is TGTGCCAGCAGCTTACGGGCGGATGAAAAACTGTTTTTT. Its protein product is CASSLRADEKLFF.

The CDR3 sequence is CSATGSIWNTIYF. Written as DNA, the CDR3 is TGCAGTGCTACAGGGTCCATCTGGAACACCATATATTTT. The chain couples TRBV20-1 to TRBJ1-3; weak D call: TRBD1 (5 bases). Per the germline V gene, CDR1 is DFQATT and CDR2 is SNEGSKA (reference sequence). V lost 4 bases and J 7 bases, leaving 14 bases between the germline ends. This CDR3 is built from 13 residues.

The chain recombines TRBV20-1 with TRBJ2-4; the match to TRBD2 covers 12 bases. The CDR3 sequence is 16 residues long. The J segment lost 3 bases and the V segment lost 4 bases, leaving 7 bases of the junction unmatched. The germline V gene has CDR1 DFQATT and CDR2 SNEGSKA (reference sequence). CDR3 DNA: TGCAGTGCTACCGAGACTAGCGGGGGACTCAAAAACATTCAGTACTTC. Translation gives CSATETSGGLKNIQYF.

The chain couples TRBV29-1 to TRBJ2-4; D is possibly TRBD1 (5 bases). The ends were cut back, 4 bases at V and 7 bases at J, with 14 bases in the middle. The CDR3 totals 13 residues. Germline CDR1 and CDR2: SQVTM and ANQGSEA. The CDR3 coding sequence is TGCAGCGTTGTCCGGCAGGGTGGTAACATTCAGTACTTC. Translation gives CSVVRQGGNIQYF.

This clonotype was detected only once. The chain joins TRBV7-2 to TRBJ2-5, with D perhaps matching TRBD1 (6 bases). The CDR3 has 14 amino acids. V dropped 5 bases and J dropped 4 bases, with 14 bases sitting between them. From germline, CDR1 is SGHTA and CDR2 FQGNSA. The CDR3 DNA sequence: TGTGCCAGCAGCCACAGGGAGAAGAGAGAGACCCAGTACTTC. Amino acid sequence: CASSHREKRETQYF.

The chain uses TRBV29-1 and TRBJ2-7; perhaps TRBD1 as D (5 bases). The CDR3 has 14 residues. Germline V gives CDR1 SQVTM, CDR2 ANQGSEA. V was pared by 0 bases and J by 7 bases, with 16 bases between. CDR3 in DNA: TGCAGCGTTGAAGAACGACGGGTAAGGGGAGAGCAGTACTTC. Translated: CSVEERRVRGEQYF.